This is a list of T cell receptor beta chains from one sample in a study of CXCR4 blockade with PD-1 therapy in pancreatic cancer. Measured with immunoSEQ multiplex PCR; TCRdb has only the in-frame clones, and not every one. Of around 5,300 clones in the sample, about 60% are singletons; the top ten hold approximately 7%. Sequencing used tumor tissue. The receptor set was obtained from a human donor with pancreatic ductal adenocarcinoma. Each CDR3 is given with its conserved first and last residue. The D gene is left open where the match is weak. Clone size is stated in some rows and not others, as once, few, many or a class when expanded.

v_gene: TRBV4-1
d_gene: TRBD2
abundance: NA
j_gene: TRBJ2-5
CDR3aa: CASSQDSSGVETQYF
CDR3nt: TGCGCCAGCAGCCAAGATTCTAGCGGGGTTGAGACCCAGTACTTC

v_gene: TRBV10-3
d_gene: TRBD2
abundance: NA
j_gene: TRBJ2-7
CDR3aa: CAISTTSGGYEQYF
CDR3nt: TGTGCCATCAGCACGACTAGCGGGGGCTACGAGCAGTACTTC

v_gene: TRBV6-7
d_gene: NA
abundance: few
j_gene: TRBJ1-3
CDR3aa: CASRALGRRSGNTIYF
CDR3nt: TGTGCCAGCAGGGCTCTGGGGCGTCGGTCTGGAAACACCATATATTTT

v_gene: TRBV19
d_gene: TRBD1
abundance: NA
j_gene: TRBJ1-1
CDR3aa: CASSPQGENTEAFF
CDR3nt: TGTGCCAGTAGCCCCCAGGGGGAGAACACTGAAGCTTTCTTT

v_gene: TRBV27
d_gene: TRBD1
abundance: medium-sized
j_gene: TRBJ1-1
CDR3aa: CASSHGQGNTEAFF
CDR3nt: TGTGCCAGCAGTCACGGACAGGGGAACACTGAAGCTTTCTTT

v_gene: TRBV18
d_gene: NA
abundance: NA
j_gene: TRBJ2-3
CDR3aa: CASSPRVLAASTDTQYF
CDR3nt: TGTGCCAGCTCACCCAGGGTCTTAGCGGCTAGCACAGATACGCAGTATTTT

v_gene: TRBV11-3
d_gene: TRBD1
abundance: few
j_gene: TRBJ1-1
CDR3aa: CASSLDRLNTEAFF
CDR3nt: TGTGCCAGCAGCTTGGACAGGCTGAACACTGAAGCTTTCTTT

v_gene: TRBV11-3
d_gene: TRBD2
abundance: NA
j_gene: TRBJ2-1
CDR3aa: CASSFHSSGGINEQFF
CDR3nt: TGTGCCAGCAGCTTCCACTCTAGCGGGGGAATAAATGAGCAGTTCTTC

v_gene: TRBV11-3
d_gene: NA
abundance: NA
j_gene: TRBJ2-5
CDR3aa: CASSSRGRFSETQYF
CDR3nt: TGTGCCAGCAGCAGTCGTGGCAGGTTCTCAGAGACCCAGTACTTC

v_gene: TRBV19
d_gene: NA
abundance: NA
j_gene: TRBJ2-7
CDR3aa: CASSASTGSYEQYF
CDR3nt: TGTGCCAGTAGTGCTTCGACCGGCTCCTACGAGCAGTACTTC

v_gene: TRBV18
d_gene: TRBD1
abundance: NA
j_gene: TRBJ1-5
CDR3aa: CASSPDRGENQPQHF
CDR3nt: TGTGCCAGCTCACCGGACAGGGGTGAAAATCAGCCCCAGCATTTT

v_gene: TRBV23-1
d_gene: NA
abundance: NA
j_gene: TRBJ2-1
CDR3aa: CASSQDPGALGEQFF
CDR3nt: TGCGCCAGCAGCCAAGATCCGGGGGCCCTGGGGGAGCAGTTCTTC

v_gene: TRBV19
d_gene: NA
abundance: NA
j_gene: TRBJ2-3
CDR3aa: CASSIDLGTDTQYF
CDR3nt: TGTGCCAGTAGTATAGATCTGGGGACTGATACGCAGTATTTT

v_gene: TRBV4-1
d_gene: NA
abundance: NA
j_gene: TRBJ1-4
CDR3aa: CASSQVLGRGEKLFF
CDR3nt: TGCGCCAGCAGCCAAGTATTAGGGCGCGGTGAAAAACTGTTTTTT

v_gene: TRBV28
d_gene: NA
abundance: NA
j_gene: TRBJ2-7
CDR3aa: CASSFFGIPPYEQYF
CDR3nt: TGTGCCAGCAGTTTTTTTGGTATACCCCCCTACGAGCAGTACTTC

v_gene: TRBV19
d_gene: NA
abundance: NA
j_gene: TRBJ2-6
CDR3aa: CASSIDLANKAGANVLTF
CDR3nt: TGTGCCAGTAGTATAGATCTTGCCAACAAGGCTGGGGCCAACGTCCTGACTTTC

v_gene: TRBV12-5
d_gene: NA
abundance: NA
j_gene: TRBJ1-1
CDR3aa: CASRALSTEAFF
CDR3nt: TGTGCCAGCCGGGCGTTAAGCACTGAAGCTTTCTTT

v_gene: TRBV30
d_gene: NA
abundance: few
j_gene: TRBJ1-2
CDR3aa: CAWSQLGSDGYTF
CDR3nt: TGTGCCTGGAGCCAACTGGGGAGCGATGGCTACACCTTC

v_gene: TRBV25-1
d_gene: TRBD2
abundance: NA
j_gene: TRBJ2-5
CDR3aa: CASSADRLAPLETQYF
CDR3nt: TGTGCCAGCAGTGCAGATCGACTAGCGCCCCTGGAGACCCAGTACTTC

v_gene: TRBV25-1
d_gene: NA
abundance: NA
j_gene: TRBJ1-2
CDR3aa: CASSGRNSYGYTF
CDR3nt: TGTGCCAGCAGTGGGCGCAACAGCTATGGCTACACCTTC

v_gene: TRBV14
d_gene: TRBD1
abundance: NA
j_gene: TRBJ2-7
CDR3aa: CASSPISGTGYEQYF
CDR3nt: TGTGCCAGCAGCCCGATTTCCGGGACAGGGTACGAGCAGTACTTC

v_gene: TRBV15
d_gene: TRBD1
abundance: NA
j_gene: TRBJ2-6
CDR3aa: CATSHYHGTGVLSGANVLTF
CDR3nt: TGTGCCACCAGCCATTACCACGGGACAGGGGTGCTATCTGGGGCCAACGTCCTGACTTTC